The T cell receptor beta chain described here comes from a study of HIV-infected children after antiretroviral therapy interruption. Across the study: Interruption group median age about 9.8 years; continuous group roughly 8 years. Continuous-treatment samples came from weeks 0, 48 and 150.

A 3' RACE protocol on RNA, with unique molecular identifiers, produced the TCR library. TCRdb fed the 3' RACE reads into MiXCR, producing one record per CDR3 protein. The sample contains approximately 96,000 distinct CDR3 sequences, around 6.9% of which appear only once. Study-wide results and limits: After treatment interruption started, naive CD4+ CDR3 overlap across time points dropped.

The CDR3 loop spans 16 amino acids. V gave up 6 bases and J gave up 4 bases; unmatched junction bases: 10. This clonotype was recorded at least ten times. What it binds is not known. Treatment here: PENTA 11 planned treatment interruption arm or continuous ART arm. Cryopreserved PBMC samples required at least 5 million viable cells. The chain links TRBV12-3 or TRBV12-4 to TRBJ1-1; 11 positions agree with TRBD1. The receptor's source is a pool of human donors with HIV. The sequencing used CD45RA+ CD4+ T cells from PBMCs, pooled from several time points, collected from a donor given antiretroviral therapy, either interrupted or continuous. Specified subset: naive CD4+ CD45RA+ CD45RO- T cells. The CDR3 loop reads CASSPGTGGGITEAFF. The CDR3 DNA follows: TGTGCCAGCAGCCCTGGGACAGGGGGAGGTATCACTGAAGCTTTCTTT.